This passage covers 14 T cell receptor beta chains from one sample sequenced in a study of cytomegalovirus exposure and HLA in healthy donors. The PCR made use of 60 Vbeta and 13 Jbeta primers. The method was immunoSEQ multiplex PCR; TCRdb's version includes in-frame clones alone and lacks a portion of them. The table has some 100,000 clones, around 82% seen once. Source material: PBMCs. Every receptor here comes from a woman aged 50 to 60 in good health and CMV-seropositive.

The rearrangement links TRBV21-1 to TRBJ1-1. TRBV21-1 is recorded as a pseudogene. This CDR3 is built from 13 residues. The DNA for the CDR3 is TGTGCCAGCAGCCGCGGGGGTCGTACCGAAGCTTTCTTT. Its protein is CASSRGGRTEAFF.

The chain employs TRBV15 and TRBJ2-1; 9 bases are a match to TRBD1. The CDR3 is made up of 15 amino acids. J was trimmed by 7 bases and V by 0 bases; bases with no gene match: 4. Looked up from germline, CDR1 is LNHNV and CDR2 is YYDKDF (reference sequence). The CDR3 loop is CATSRDRGTGNEQFF. In DNA, the CDR3 is TGTGCCACCAGCAGAGATCGAGGGACAGGGAATGAGCAGTTCTTC. The whole variable domain, remainder taken from reference TRBV15 and TRBJ2-1, is DAMVIQNPRYQVTQFGKPVTLSCSQTLNHNVMYWYQQKSSQAPKLLFHYYDKDFNNEADTPDNFQSRRPNTSFCFLDIRSPGLGDTAMYLCATSRDRGTGNEQFFGPGTRLTVL.

In this sample, this clone turned up once. This sequence joins TRBV27 and TRBJ1-5, with 8 bases aligning to TRBD1. V shed 5 bases, J shed 6 bases, and the junction held 9 bases outside the gene matches. Germline lookup yields CDR1 MNHEY and CDR2 SMNVEV (reference sequence). CDR3 size: 15 residues. CDR3 amino acids: CASSRNRGITQPQHF. The CDR3 DNA follows: TGTGCCAGCAGTCGGAACAGGGGGATTACTCAGCCCCAGCATTTT.

This clone has only a few counts. The chain is built from TRBV6-5 and TRBJ2-7; 8 bases are shared with TRBD1. This CDR3 has 13 amino acids. Unmatched junction bases numbered 3, after V lost 2 bases and J lost 6 bases. Germline lookup yields CDR1 MNHEY and CDR2 SVGAGI. The CDR3 region has the DNA TGTGCCAGCAGTTACCAGGGGGCAAGCGAGCAGTACTTC. Its translation is CASSYQGASEQYF.

The chain is built from TRBV7-9 and TRBJ2-2, with a tentative D call TRBD1 (6 bases). V was shortened by 4 bases and J by 4 bases, with 25 bases between the two germline ends. Germline CDR1 is SEHNR and CDR2 is FQNEAQ (reference sequence). This CDR3 contains 19 residues. The CDR3 DNA sequence: TGTGCCAGCAGCTCGCCGTTACAATGGGGGCGTCGCGCCACCGGGGAGCTGTTTTTT. It is translated as CASSSPLQWGRRATGELFF.

This clone was seen only a few times. The rearrangement links TRBV10-3 to TRBJ2-1; 9 nucleotides line up with TRBD1. Germline values: CDR1 ENHRY, CDR2 SYGVKD. CDR3 size: 15 residues. V lost 11 bases and J lost 6; bases outside the gene matches: 14. CDR3 DNA: TGTGCCCTTTCAACACCGGGACAGGGAGTCAATGAGCAGTTCTTC. Protein sequence: CALSTPGQGVNEQFF.

The rearrangement links TRBV5-1 to TRBJ1-3; D uncertain. Trimming took off 0 bases at V and 4 bases at J, with 11 bases between the two ends. Germline-derived CDR1 and CDR2 are SGHRS and YFSETQ. The CDR3 length is 15 residues. The chain's CDR3 is CASSLDAGSGNTIYF. The DNA of the CDR3 is TGCGCCAGCAGCTTGGATGCGGGGTCAGGAAACACCATATATTTT.

The chain uses TRBV2 and TRBJ2-7; unclear D gene. The V end was cut by 4 bases, the J end by 8 bases, with 6 bases between. The CDR3 is 10 amino acids. Germline V gene data show CDR1 as SNHLY and CDR2 as FYNNEI. The CDR3 reads CASSGHKQYF. The CDR3 nucleotides are TGTGCCAGCAGTGGGCACAAGCAGTACTTC.

V gene TRBV10-3 combines with J gene TRBJ1-1; tentatively, D is TRBD1 (6 bases). This CDR3 has 14 amino acids. CDR1 is ENHRY, CDR2 SYGVKD, per germline. Trimming removed 3 bases at V and 4 bases at J, with 12 bases between. The CDR3 DNA is TGTGCCATCAGTGATGGTCAGGGGTTCACTGAAGCTTTCTTT. It is translated as CAISDGQGFTEAFF.

As DNA, the CDR3 is TGCGCCAGCAGCTTGGGGGACAGACAGGGCTTCGGCTACACCTTC. Translated: CASSLGDRQGFGYTF. This chain connects TRBV5-1 to TRBJ1-2, with TRBD1 matching over 7 bases. This CDR3 comprises 15 residues. The V gene's germline CDR1 is SGHRS and CDR2 YFSETQ. With V trimmed by 0 bases and J by 8 bases, 10 bases remained unmatched.

The chain links TRBV4-2 to TRBJ2-1; D may be TRBD1 (5 bases). The CDR3 length is 16 residues. V dropped 0 bases and J dropped 3 bases, with 12 bases sitting between them. The V gene's germline CDR1 is LGHNA and CDR2 YNFKEQ. CDR3 sequence: CASSQEAMGLYNEQFF. In DNA form, the CDR3 reads TGTGCCAGCAGCCAAGAGGCGATGGGGCTCTACAATGAGCAGTTCTTC.

This clone appeared a few times. The chain couples TRBV9 to TRBJ1-6, with D possibly matching TRBD1 (5 bases). The germline gives CDR1 SGDLS, CDR2 YYNGEE. This CDR3 region has 16 residues. V was clipped by 2 bases and J by 0 bases, with 9 bases between them. CDR3 coding DNA: TGTGCCAGCAGCGTTCAGGGAAGCTCCTATAATTCACCCCTCCACTTT. Translation: CASSVQGSSYNSPLHF.

This rearrangement joins TRBV7-9 to TRBJ2-5, with 12 bases fitting TRBD1. The CDR3 contains 15 residues. Germline assignment: CDR1 SEHNR and CDR2 FQNEAQ (reference sequence). V lost 4 bases and J lost 5; bases outside the gene matches: 5. The CDR3 bases are TGTGCCAGCAGCTCCGGGACAGGGGGCACTGAGACCCAGTACTTC. The encoded protein is CASSSGTGGTETQYF.

The gene calls are TRBV5-4 and TRBJ2-2; 10 bases agree with TRBD2. V was clipped by 4 bases and J by 4 bases; unmatched bases: 1. Germline CDR1 is SGHNT and CDR2 is YYREEE (reference sequence). The CDR3 has 14 residues. This CDR3 is CASSGTSATGELFF. The DNA of the CDR3 is TGTGCCAGCAGCGGGACTAGCGCCACCGGGGAGCTGTTTTTT.